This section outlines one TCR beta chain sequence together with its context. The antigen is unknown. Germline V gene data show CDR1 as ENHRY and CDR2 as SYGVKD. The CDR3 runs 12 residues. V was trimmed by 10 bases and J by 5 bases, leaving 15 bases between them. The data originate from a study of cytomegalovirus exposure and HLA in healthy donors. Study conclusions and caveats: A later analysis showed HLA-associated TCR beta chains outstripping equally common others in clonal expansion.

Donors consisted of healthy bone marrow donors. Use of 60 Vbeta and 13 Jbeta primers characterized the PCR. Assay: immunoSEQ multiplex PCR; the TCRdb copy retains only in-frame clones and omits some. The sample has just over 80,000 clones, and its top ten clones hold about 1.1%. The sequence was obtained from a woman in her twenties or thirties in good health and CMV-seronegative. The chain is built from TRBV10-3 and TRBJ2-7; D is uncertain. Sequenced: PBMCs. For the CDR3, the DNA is TGTGCCACCTCGGGTTTAGAGGACGAGCAGTACTTC. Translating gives CATSGLEDEQYF.